Presented here are 16 T cell receptor beta chains from one specimen sequenced in a study of identical twins. From the 5' RACE reads, TCRdb called clonotypes with MiXCR, one entry per CDR3 protein. This table has under 400,000 distinct CDR3 sequences, roughly 9% appearing once. Sequences were obtained from naive T cells sorted from blood. The source of these receptors is a woman aged 45-65 years in good health.

The rearrangement uses TRBV5-1 and TRBJ2-3; possible D gene TRBD2, 6 bases. From germline, CDR1 is SGHRS and CDR2 YFSETQ. The CDR3 runs 16 residues. The germline V and J ends were trimmed by 0 bases and 3 bases, with 14 bases remaining between them. The CDR3 nucleotides read TGCGCCAGCAGCTTGGCCGGGGGTTGGGGAACAGATACGCAGTATTTT. Translated, it gives CASSLAGGWGTDTQYF.

This clonotype showed up just a few times. The chain has TRBV6-6 and TRBJ2-1, with TRBD2 matching over 8 bases. V shed 9 bases, J shed 9 bases, and the junction held 13 bases outside the gene matches. This CDR3 comprises 14 residues. The germline V gene has CDR1 MNHNY and CDR2 SVGAGI (reference sequence). The CDR3 nucleotides are TGTGCCAGTTCTAAAGGGCGGGAGGTAGGTGAGCAGTTCTTC. Protein sequence: CASSKGREVGEQFF.

The V and J genes are TRBV11-2 and TRBJ2-1, with TRBD2 identical over 9 bases. This CDR3 comprises 16 residues. Germline loops: CDR1 SGHAT, CDR2 FQNNGV. The V gene end was trimmed by 7 bases and the J gene end by 2 bases; junction bases not matched to a gene: 9. The CDR3 sequence: CASKLAGVSPYNEQFF. The CDR3 DNA reads as TGTGCCAGCAAATTAGCGGGAGTCTCCCCCTACAATGAGCAGTTCTTC.

The CDR3 DNA sequence: TGCGCCAGCAGCTTTCATAGCGGGAGCTACAATGAGCAGTTCTTC. Translated: CASSFHSGSYNEQFF. The chain links TRBV5-1 to TRBJ2-1; 9 bases line up with TRBD2. V lost 2 bases, J lost 3 bases, and 3 bases stayed unmatched. The CDR3 totals 15 residues. From germline, CDR1 is SGHRS and CDR2 YFSETQ.

V gene TRBV14 combines with J gene TRBJ2-3; TRBD2 matches at 9 bases. V shed 3 bases, J shed 5 bases, and the junction held 6 bases outside the gene matches. The germline CDR1 and CDR2 sequences are SGHDN and FVKESK. There are 15 residues in the CDR3. The DNA for the CDR3 is TGTGCCAGCAGCCAGGGCGGGAGGGCCAGAGATACGCAGTATTTT. The encoded protein is CASSQGGRARDTQYF.

This clonotype came up many times. V usage is TRBV4-1 and J usage is TRBJ1-1; 8 bases agree with TRBD1. The CDR3 runs 15 residues. The germline V gene encodes CDR1 MGHRA and CDR2 YSYEKL. J lost 1 base, V lost 4 bases, and 5 bases had no gene match. DNA for the CDR3: TGCGCCAGCAGCCCAGACGGGACAGGGAACACTGAAGCTTTCTTT. Translation: CASSPDGTGNTEAFF.

The chain carries TRBV18 and TRBJ2-3; 11 nucleotides align to TRBD2. This CDR3 is 15 amino acids long. Germline V gene sequence: CDR1 KGHSH, CDR2 LQKENI. Trimming took 5 bases from V and 3 from J; bases not matched to a gene: 4. The CDR3, as DNA: TGTGCCAGCTCATCTACTAGCGGGAGTACAGATACGCAGTATTTT. This encodes CASSSTSGSTDTQYF. The entire variable domain, with the rest obtained from reference TRBV18 and TRBJ2-3, is as follows: NAGVMQNPRHLVRRRGQEARLRCSPMKGHSHVYWYRQLPEEGLKFMVYLQKENIIDESGMPKERFSAEFPKEGPSILRIQQVVRGDSAAYFCASSSTSGSTDTQYFGPGTRLTVL.

The DNA of the CDR3 is TGTGCCAGCAGCTCAAGAGCGCACTCTGGGGCCAACGTCCTGACTTTC. Amino acids: CASSSRAHSGANVLTF. This sequence joins TRBV11-2 and TRBJ2-6; D gene uncertain. This CDR3 is 16 amino acids long. CDR1 SGHAT and CDR2 FQNNGV come from the germline V gene. The V end was cut by 4 bases, the J end by 0 bases, with 10 bases between.

The chain joins TRBV3-1 to TRBJ1-5; D unclear. This CDR3 is 14 amino acids long. V was clipped by 0 bases and J by 0 bases, with 3 bases between them. The germline gives CDR1 LGHDT, CDR2 YNNKEL (reference sequence). CDR3 region: CASSQESSNQPQHF. In DNA form, the CDR3 reads TGTGCCAGCAGCCAAGAAAGTAGCAATCAGCCCCAGCATTTT.

The J gene is TRBJ1-2, the V gene TRBV5-4; no firm D call. Germline assignment: CDR1 SGHNT and CDR2 YYREEE (reference sequence). The V end lost 0 bases, the J end lost 4 bases, and 7 bases lay between the germline ends. The CDR3 consists of 13 residues. The DNA of the CDR3 is TGTGCCAGCAGCTTGGGGGGAGTCTATGGCTACACCTTC. This sequence encodes CASSLGGVYGYTF.

The V and J genes are TRBV3-1 and TRBJ2-1; 12 bases align to TRBD2. CDR1 is LGHDT and CDR2 is YNNKEL in the germline V gene (reference sequence). The CDR3 sequence is 18 residues long. The ends lost 2 bases at V and 8 bases at J; junction bases unmatched: 13. The DNA of the CDR3 is TGTGCCAGCAGCCAACCCGGGGTACTAGCGGGAGGTGCGGATGAGCAGTTCTTC. It encodes CASSQPGVLAGGADEQFF.

This clonotype occurred a few times. This chain uses TRBV30 with TRBJ2-7, with D maybe TRBD1 (5 bases). V was trimmed by 2 bases and J by 5 bases, leaving 7 bases between them. CDR1 is GTSNPN, CDR2 SVGIG, per germline (reference sequence). The CDR3 is made up of 11 amino acids. The CDR3 reads CAWSRGNEQYV. The CDR3 DNA sequence: TGTGCCTGGAGTAGGGGAAACGAGCAGTACGTC.

The V call is TRBV9, the J call TRBJ2-5; D remains unclear. The ends were cut back, 0 bases at V and 5 bases at J, with 8 bases in the middle. CDR1 is SGDLS and CDR2 is YYNGEE in the germline V gene. The CDR3 consists of 13 residues. Written as DNA, the CDR3 is TGTGCCAGCAGCGTAGGGGTGGCGGAGACCCAGTACTTC. It translates to CASSVGVAETQYF.

The genes are TRBV5-1 and TRBJ2-3; the match to TRBD2 covers 8 bases. The V segment lost 6 bases and the J segment 2 bases; nucleotides outside the gene matches: 11. This CDR3 region has 16 residues. CDR1 and CDR2 (germline): SGHRS, YFSETQ. The CDR3 sequence is CASTDYQRGNTDTQYF. Here the CDR3 DNA reads TGCGCCAGCACCGACTACCAGCGGGGGAACACAGATACGCAGTATTTT.

This clonotype was counted a few times. The V call is TRBV2, the J call TRBJ2-1, with TRBD1 identical over 7 bases. The CDR3 has 16 amino acids. After removal of 0 bases from V and 8 bases from J, the junction contained 10 bases not matched to a gene. Germline CDR1 reads SNHLY; CDR2 reads FYNNEI. The CDR3 loop is CASSEAPSRGSDEQFF. In DNA form, the CDR3 reads TGTGCCAGCAGTGAAGCGCCTAGCAGGGGGTCTGATGAGCAGTTCTTC.

This clonotype was counted only a few times. The J gene is TRBJ2-5, the V gene TRBV10-2, with 11 bases matching TRBD2. The CDR3 is made up of 16 amino acids. Germline CDR1 WSHSY, CDR2 SAAADI. The J segment lost 2 bases and the V segment lost 3 bases, leaving 5 bases of the junction unmatched. The CDR3 loop reads CASSDVGLAAQETQYF. CDR3 DNA: TGCGCCAGCAGTGATGTGGGACTAGCGGCTCAAGAGACCCAGTACTTC.